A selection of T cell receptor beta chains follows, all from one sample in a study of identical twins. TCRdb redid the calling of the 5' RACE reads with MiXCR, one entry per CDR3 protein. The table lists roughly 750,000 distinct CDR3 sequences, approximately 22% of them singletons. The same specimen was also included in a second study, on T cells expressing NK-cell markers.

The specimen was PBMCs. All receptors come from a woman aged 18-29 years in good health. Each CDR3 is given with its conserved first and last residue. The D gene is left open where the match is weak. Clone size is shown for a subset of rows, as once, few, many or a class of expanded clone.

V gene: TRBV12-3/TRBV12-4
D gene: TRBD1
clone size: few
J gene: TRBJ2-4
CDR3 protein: CASSSTGAKNIQYF
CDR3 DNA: TGTGCCAGCAGCTCGACAGGGGCCAAAAACATTCAGTACTTC

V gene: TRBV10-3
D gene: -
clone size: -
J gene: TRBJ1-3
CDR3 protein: CAIMSSGNTIYF
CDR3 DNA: TGTGCCATCATGTCCTCTGGAAACACCATATATTTT

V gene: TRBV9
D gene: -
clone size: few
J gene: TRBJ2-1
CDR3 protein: CASSVDPSSYNEQFF
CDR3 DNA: TGTGCCAGCAGCGTAGATCCGAGCTCCTACAATGAGCAGTTCTTC

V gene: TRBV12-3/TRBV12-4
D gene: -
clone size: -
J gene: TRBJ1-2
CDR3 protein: CASRGWEYYGYTF
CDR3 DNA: TGTGCCAGCAGGGGGTGGGAGTACTATGGCTACACCTTC

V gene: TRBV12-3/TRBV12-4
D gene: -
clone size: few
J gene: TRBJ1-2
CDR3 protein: CASRSWVDRSYGYTF
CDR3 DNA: TGTGCCAGCAGGTCCTGGGTGGACAGATCGTACGGCTACACCTTC

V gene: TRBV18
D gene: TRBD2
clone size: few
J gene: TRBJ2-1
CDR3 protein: CASRPGLALSEQFF
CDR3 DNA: TGTGCCAGCCGACCGGGACTAGCACTCAGTGAGCAGTTCTTC

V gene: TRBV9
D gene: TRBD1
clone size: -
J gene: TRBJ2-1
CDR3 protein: CASSRDRGNGNEQFF
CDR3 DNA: TGTGCCAGCAGCCGGGACAGGGGTAATGGGAATGAGCAGTTCTTC

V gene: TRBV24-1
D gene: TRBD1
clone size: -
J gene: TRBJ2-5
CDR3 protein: CATSAGGGETQYF
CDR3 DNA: TGTGCCACCAGTGCAGGGGGTGGGGAGACCCAGTACTTC

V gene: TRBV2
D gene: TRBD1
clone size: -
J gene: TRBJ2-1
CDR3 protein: CASSETGQGRYNEQFF
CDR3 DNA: TGTGCCAGCAGTGAAACGGGACAGGGAAGATACAATGAGCAGTTCTTC

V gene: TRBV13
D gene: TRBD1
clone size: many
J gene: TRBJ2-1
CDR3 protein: CASSVQQGYEQFF
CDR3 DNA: TGTGCCAGCAGCGTCCAACAGGGGTATGAGCAGTTCTTC

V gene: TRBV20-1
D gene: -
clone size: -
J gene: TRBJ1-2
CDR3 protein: CSALDSLLSYTF
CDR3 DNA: TGCAGTGCTTTGGACAGTCTACTGAGCTACACCTTC

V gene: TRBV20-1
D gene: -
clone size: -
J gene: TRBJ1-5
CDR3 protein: CSAREGGWDQPQHF
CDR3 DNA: TGCAGTGCTAGGGAAGGGGGATGGGATCAGCCCCAGCATTTT

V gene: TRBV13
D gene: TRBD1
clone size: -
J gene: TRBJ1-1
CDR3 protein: CASSSRAGDRTYTEAFF
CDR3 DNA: TGTGCCAGCAGTTCCAGGGCTGGGGACAGAACATACACTGAAGCTTTCTTT

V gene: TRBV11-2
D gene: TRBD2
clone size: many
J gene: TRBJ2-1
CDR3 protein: CATATSGVLIGEQFF
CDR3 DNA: TGTGCCACCGCGACTAGCGGGGTGTTAATAGGTGAGCAGTTCTTC

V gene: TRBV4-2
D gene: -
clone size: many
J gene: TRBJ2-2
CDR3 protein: CASRLETGELFF
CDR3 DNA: TGTGCCAGCAGATTGGAGACCGGGGAGCTGTTTTTT

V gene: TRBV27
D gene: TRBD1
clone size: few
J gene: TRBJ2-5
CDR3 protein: CASKIRDSPGTQYF
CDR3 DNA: TGTGCCAGCAAGATAAGGGACAGTCCGGGGACCCAGTACTTC

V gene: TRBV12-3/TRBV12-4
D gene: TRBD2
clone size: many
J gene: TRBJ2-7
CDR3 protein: CASSSLRLAPSYEQYF
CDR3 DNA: TGTGCCAGCAGCTCCCTGAGACTAGCGCCTTCCTACGAGCAGTACTTC

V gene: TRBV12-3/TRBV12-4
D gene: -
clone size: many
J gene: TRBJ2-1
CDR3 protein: CAGWRDSLNEQFF
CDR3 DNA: TGTGCCGGCTGGCGGGACTCGCTTAATGAGCAGTTCTTC

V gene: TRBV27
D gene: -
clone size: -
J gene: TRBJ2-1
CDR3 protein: CASRSTQMEFF
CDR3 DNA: TGTGCCAGCAGATCAACTCAGATGGAGTTCTTC

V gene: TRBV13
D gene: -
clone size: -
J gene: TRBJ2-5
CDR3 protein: CASSLALRVQTRQETQYF
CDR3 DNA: TGTGCCAGCAGTTTAGCCCTTCGAGTGCAGACCCGACAAGAGACCCAGTACTTC

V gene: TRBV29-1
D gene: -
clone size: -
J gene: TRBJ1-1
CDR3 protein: CSGRMGLATEAFF
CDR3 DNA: TGCAGCGGACGAATGGGTCTGGCCACTGAAGCTTTCTTT

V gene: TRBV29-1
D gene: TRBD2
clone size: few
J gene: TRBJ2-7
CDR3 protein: CSVVRGGEQYF
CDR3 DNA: TGCAGCGTTGTACGGGGGGGCGAGCAGTACTTC

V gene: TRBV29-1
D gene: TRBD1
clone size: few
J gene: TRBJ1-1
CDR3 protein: CSVPRPRGRGNTEAFF
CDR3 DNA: TGCAGCGTCCCCCGGCCAAGGGGGCGAGGTAACACTGAAGCTTTCTTT

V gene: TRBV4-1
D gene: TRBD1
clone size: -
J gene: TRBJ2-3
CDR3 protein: CASSQRQGAYTDTQYF
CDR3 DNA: TGCGCCAGCAGCCAAAGACAGGGTGCTTACACAGATACGCAGTATTTT

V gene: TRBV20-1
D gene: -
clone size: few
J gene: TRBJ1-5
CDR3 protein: CSARSPLDQPQHF
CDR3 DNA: TGCAGTGCTAGATCCCCACTGGATCAGCCCCAGCATTTT

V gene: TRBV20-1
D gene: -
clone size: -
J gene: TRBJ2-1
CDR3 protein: CSARKKLEQFF
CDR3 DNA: TGCAGTGCTAGAAAGAAGCTTGAGCAGTTCTTC

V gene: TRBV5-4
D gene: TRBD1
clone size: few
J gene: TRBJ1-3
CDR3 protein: CASSSQGEDTIYF
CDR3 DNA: TGTGCCAGCAGCTCACAGGGGGAGGACACCATATATTTT

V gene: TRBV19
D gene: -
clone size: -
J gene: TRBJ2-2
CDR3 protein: CASRLFTAGRELFF
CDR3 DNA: TGTGCCAGCCGCCTATTCACGGCGGGTCGGGAGCTGTTTTTT

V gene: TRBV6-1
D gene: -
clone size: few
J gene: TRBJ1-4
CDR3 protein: CASRRTLQGNEKLFF
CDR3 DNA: TGTGCCAGCAGGCGGACTCTACAGGGAAATGAAAAACTGTTTTTT

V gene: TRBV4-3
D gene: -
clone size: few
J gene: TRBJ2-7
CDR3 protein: CASSQARGRTYEQYF
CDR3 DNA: TGCGCCAGCAGCCAAGCTCGCGGCAGGACCTACGAGCAGTACTTC

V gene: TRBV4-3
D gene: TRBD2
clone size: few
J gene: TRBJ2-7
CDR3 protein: CASSQDLIAGSYEQYF
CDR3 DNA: TGCGCCAGCAGCCAAGATTTAATAGCGGGTTCCTACGAGCAGTACTTC

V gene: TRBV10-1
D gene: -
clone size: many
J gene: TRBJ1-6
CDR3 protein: CAIPDSRRNSPLHF
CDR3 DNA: TGCGCCATCCCGGACAGTCGGAGAAATTCACCCCTCCACTTT

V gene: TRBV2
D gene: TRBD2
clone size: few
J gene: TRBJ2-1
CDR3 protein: CASSGRLAGEVEQFF
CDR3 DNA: TGTGCCAGCAGTGGTCGGCTAGCGGGAGAGGTTGAGCAGTTCTTC

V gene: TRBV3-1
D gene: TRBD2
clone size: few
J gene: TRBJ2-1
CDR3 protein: CASSQLVAGEQFF
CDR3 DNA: TGTGCCAGCAGCCAATTAGTAGCGGGCGAGCAGTTCTTC

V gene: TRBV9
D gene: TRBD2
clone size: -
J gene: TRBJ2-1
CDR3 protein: CASSVASGGVGNEQFF
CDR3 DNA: TGTGCCAGCAGCGTAGCTAGCGGGGGGGTCGGTAATGAGCAGTTCTTC

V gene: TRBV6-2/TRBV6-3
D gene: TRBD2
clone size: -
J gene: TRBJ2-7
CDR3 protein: CASSYTTSGTSLPYEQYF
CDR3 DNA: TGTGCCAGCAGTTATACGACTAGCGGGACCTCATTACCCTACGAGCAGTACTTC

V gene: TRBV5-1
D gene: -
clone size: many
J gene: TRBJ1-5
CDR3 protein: CASSPEGDQPQHF
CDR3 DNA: TGCGCCAGCAGCCCGGAGGGGGATCAGCCCCAGCATTTT

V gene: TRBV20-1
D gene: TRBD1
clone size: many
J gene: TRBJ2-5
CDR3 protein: CSAGDRSTETQYF
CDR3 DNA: TGCAGTGCTGGGGACAGGTCGACGGAGACCCAGTACTTC

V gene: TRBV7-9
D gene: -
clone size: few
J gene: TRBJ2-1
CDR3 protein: CASSLEDSHNEQFF
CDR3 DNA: TGTGCCAGCAGCTTAGAGGACTCACACAATGAGCAGTTCTTC

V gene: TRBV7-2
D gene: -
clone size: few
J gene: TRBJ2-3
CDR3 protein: CASTTGAGRRDTQYF
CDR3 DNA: TGTGCCAGCACCACGGGGGCGGGCCGCCGAGATACGCAGTATTTT

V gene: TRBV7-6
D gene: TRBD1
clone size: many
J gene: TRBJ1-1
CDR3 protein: CASRLEKGQMNTEAFF
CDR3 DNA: TGTGCCAGCAGATTGGAAAAGGGACAGATGAACACTGAAGCTTTCTTT

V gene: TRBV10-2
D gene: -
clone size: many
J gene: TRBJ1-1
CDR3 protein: CASSLGGGAEAFF
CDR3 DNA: TGCGCCAGCAGCCTAGGAGGAGGGGCTGAAGCTTTCTTT

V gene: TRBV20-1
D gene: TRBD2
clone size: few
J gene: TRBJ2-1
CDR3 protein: CSARTHSGRGNEQFF
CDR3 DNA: TGCAGTGCTAGAACGCATAGCGGGAGGGGAAATGAGCAGTTCTTC

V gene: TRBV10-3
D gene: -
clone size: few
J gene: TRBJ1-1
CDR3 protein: CAIRSNTEAFF
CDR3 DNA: TGTGCCATCAGAAGTAACACTGAAGCTTTCTTT

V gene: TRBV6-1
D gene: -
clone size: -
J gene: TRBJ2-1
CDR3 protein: CASSPLPGNYNEQFF
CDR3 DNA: TGTGCCAGCAGCCCACTACCAGGTAACTACAATGAGCAGTTCTTC

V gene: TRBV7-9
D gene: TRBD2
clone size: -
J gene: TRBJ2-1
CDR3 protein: CASSRPPSGGNEQFF
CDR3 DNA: TGTGCCAGCAGCCGCCCCCCTAGCGGGGGCAATGAGCAGTTCTTC

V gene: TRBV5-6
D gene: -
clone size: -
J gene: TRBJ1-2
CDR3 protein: CASSSVGDVGGYTF
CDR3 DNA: TGTGCCAGCAGCTCCGTAGGAGACGTGGGTGGCTACACCTTC

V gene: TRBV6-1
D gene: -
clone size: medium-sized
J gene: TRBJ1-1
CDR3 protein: CASSVRGNTEAFF
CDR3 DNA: TGTGCCAGCAGTGTCAGGGGGAACACTGAAGCTTTCTTT

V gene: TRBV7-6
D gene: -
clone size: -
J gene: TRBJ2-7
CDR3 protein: CASSRARSSYEQYF
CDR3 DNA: TGTGCCAGCTCCAGGGCCCGGAGCTCCTACGAGCAGTACTTC

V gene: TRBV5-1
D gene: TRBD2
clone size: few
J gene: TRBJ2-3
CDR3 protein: CASSLGTAGLHTDTQYF
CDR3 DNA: TGCGCCAGCAGCTTGGGTACAGCGGGGCTTCACACAGATACGCAGTATTTT

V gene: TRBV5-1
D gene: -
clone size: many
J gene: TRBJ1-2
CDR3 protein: CASSLPGGRDGYTF
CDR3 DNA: TGCGCCAGCAGCCTCCCGGGGGGACGGGATGGCTACACCTTC

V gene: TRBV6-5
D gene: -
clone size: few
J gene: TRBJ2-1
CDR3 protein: CASSSQSGTDYNEQFF
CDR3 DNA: TGTGCCAGCAGTTCCCAGTCCGGGACGGACTACAATGAGCAGTTCTTC

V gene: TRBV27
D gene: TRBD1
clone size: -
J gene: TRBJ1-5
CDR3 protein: CASSLTGGVDQPQHF
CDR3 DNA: TGTGCCAGCAGTCTCACAGGGGGGGTAGATCAGCCCCAGCATTTT

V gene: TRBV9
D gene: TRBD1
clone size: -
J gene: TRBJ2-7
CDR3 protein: CASSARRDSPYEQYF
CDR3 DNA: TGTGCCAGCAGCGCTAGACGGGACAGTCCCTACGAGCAGTACTTC

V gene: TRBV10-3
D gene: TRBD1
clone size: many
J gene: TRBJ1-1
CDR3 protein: CAISTQGANTEAFF
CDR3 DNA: TGTGCCATCAGTACACAGGGGGCGAACACTGAAGCTTTCTTT

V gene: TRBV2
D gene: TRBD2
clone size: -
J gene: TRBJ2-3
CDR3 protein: CASSHPGLGSSDTQYF
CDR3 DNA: TGTGCCAGCAGTCACCCGGGACTAGGGAGTTCAGATACGCAGTATTTT

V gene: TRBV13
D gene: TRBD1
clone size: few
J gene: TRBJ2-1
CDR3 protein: CASSFGTVYNEQFF
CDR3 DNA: TGTGCCAGCAGCTTTGGGACAGTCTACAATGAGCAGTTCTTC

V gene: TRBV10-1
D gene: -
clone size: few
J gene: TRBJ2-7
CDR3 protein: CASSESGRMPDEQYF
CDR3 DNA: TGCGCCAGCAGTGAGAGTGGCAGAATGCCGGACGAGCAGTACTTC

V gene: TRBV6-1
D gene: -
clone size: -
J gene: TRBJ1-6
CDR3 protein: CASTGTHNSPLHF
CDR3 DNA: TGTGCCAGCACCGGGACTCATAATTCACCCCTCCACTTT

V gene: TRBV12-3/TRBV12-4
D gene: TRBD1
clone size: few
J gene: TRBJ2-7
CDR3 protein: CASSLDRRVRGEQYF
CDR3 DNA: TGTGCCAGCAGTTTGGACAGGAGAGTCCGGGGCGAGCAGTACTTC